Listed here are 30 T cell receptor beta chains from one sample, sequenced in a study of CD8 T cells in ankylosing spondylitis. MiXCR, run by TCRdb on the 5' RACE reads, gives a single entry per CDR3 protein. The table shows some 200,000 distinct CDR3 sequences, with about 18% occurring only once. Material: blood, either unsorted or a sorted T cell fraction (not recorded which). Receptors originate from a male donor between 10 and 30 years old with ankylosing spondylitis or in good health (not recorded which).

This clonotype was seen repeatedly, ten times or more. The chain combines TRBV11-1 with TRBJ2-1; 9 nucleotides match TRBD1. CDR1 and CDR2 from the germline V gene are SGHAT and FQDESV (reference sequence). Germline trimming cut 0 bases from V and 12 bases from J; bases unmatched to any gene: 6. The CDR3 spans 14 residues. The CDR3 DNA sequence: TGTGCCAGCAGCTTAGCGGGACAGGGAGGGGTGCAGTTCTTC. It is translated as CASSLAGQGGVQFF.

This clonotype appeared many times. The chain combines TRBV15 with TRBJ1-2; D is ambiguous. Trimming took off 0 bases at V and 2 bases at J, with 1 base between the two ends. Per the germline V gene, CDR1 is LNHNV and CDR2 is YYDKDF (reference sequence). This CDR3 spans 12 amino acids. The CDR3 reads CATSRENYGYTF. The CDR3, as DNA: TGTGCCACCAGCAGAGAGAACTATGGCTACACCTTC. The whole variable domain, remainder taken from reference TRBV15 and TRBJ1-2, is DAMVIQNPRYQVTQFGKPVTLSCSQTLNHNVMYWYQQKSSQAPKLLFHYYDKDFNNEADTPDNFQSRRPNTSFCFLDIRSPGLGDTAMYLCATSRENYGYTFGSGTRLTVV.

This clonotype was detected many times. The rearrangement joins TRBV12-3 or TRBV12-4 to TRBJ2-1; possible D gene TRBD2, 6 bases. The V end was cut by 4 bases, the J end by 7 bases, with 23 bases between. CDR3 size: 17 residues. The CDR3 is CASSWGVGGPYGNEQFF. CDR3 in DNA: TGTGCCAGCAGTTGGGGGGTGGGAGGACCTTATGGGAATGAGCAGTTCTTC.

This clonotype was detected ten times or more. The chain carries TRBV18 and TRBJ1-4; tentative D call: TRBD1 (5 bases). This CDR3 is built from 13 residues. Trimming left V 2 bases short and J 8 bases short, with 9 bases between. Germline V CDR1 and CDR2: KGHSH, LQKENI. CDR3 in amino acids: CASSPGALEKLFF. In DNA form, the CDR3 reads TGTGCCAGCTCACCAGGGGCGCTGGAAAAACTGTTTTTT.

The table lists this clonotype with many counts. J is TRBJ2-1 and V is TRBV30; possibly TRBD2 for D (6 bases). This CDR3 spans 14 amino acids. The ends were cut back, 1 base at V and 0 bases at J, with 7 bases in the middle. CDR1 is GTSNPN and CDR2 is SVGIG in the germline V gene (reference sequence). CDR3 protein: CAWSGRASYNEQFF. Here the CDR3 DNA reads TGTGCCTGGAGTGGGAGGGCCTCCTACAATGAGCAGTTCTTC.

Ten or more counts support this clonotype. CDR3 sequence reads: CASSSTPGDQPQHF. The CDR3 nucleotides are TGTGCCAGCAGCTCCACCCCCGGGGATCAGCCCCAGCATTTT. The V gene is TRBV7-9, the J gene TRBJ1-5; D gene unclear. Germline CDR1 is SEHNR and CDR2 is FQNEAQ (reference sequence). The V and J ends lost 4 bases and 5 bases respectively, with 12 bases between them. The CDR3 totals 14 residues.

This clonotype was recorded many times. The rearrangement joins TRBV9 to TRBJ2-1; no reliable D call. The CDR3 runs 12 residues. V was trimmed by 0 bases and J by 8 bases, leaving 6 bases between them. Germline V gene lookup returns CDR1 SGDLS and CDR2 YYNGEE. In DNA, the CDR3 is TGTGCCAGCAGCGTAGGCGGCTATGAGCAGTTCTTC. Its protein product is CASSVGGYEQFF.

This clonotype came up a few times. V is TRBV7-8 and J is TRBJ2-7; no firm D call. The CDR3 is made up of 14 amino acids. Between the trimmed V and J ends, which lost 1 base and 2 bases, there was a span of 9 bases. Germline-derived CDR1 and CDR2 are SGHVS and FQNEAQ. CDR3 region: CASSLEGSTYEQYF. In nucleotides, the CDR3 is TGTGCCAGCAGCTTAGAGGGCAGCACCTACGAGCAGTACTTC.

In this sample, this clonotype turned up many times. The gene calls are TRBV20-1 and TRBJ1-1; D is possibly TRBD1 (6 bases). V shed 2 bases and J shed 5 bases, with 12 bases lying between them. CDR3 length: 13 amino acids. Germline-derived CDR1 and CDR2 are DFQATT and SNEGSKA (reference sequence). The CDR3 loop is CSARIGGRTEAFF. CDR3 sequence (DNA): TGCAGTGCTAGAATCGGGGGGCGGACTGAAGCTTTCTTT.

This clonotype was detected a few times. The gene calls are TRBV6-6 and TRBJ2-7; D not resolved. This CDR3 is built from 13 residues. V was clipped by 7 bases and J by 3 bases, with 13 bases between them. Germline values: CDR1 MNHNY, CDR2 SVGAGI (reference sequence). For the CDR3, the DNA is TGTGCCAGCAATCGTCAGTTTAGCTACGAGCAGTACTTC. It is translated as CASNRQFSYEQYF.

There are many counts of this clonotype. This chain connects TRBV6-2 or TRBV6-3 to TRBJ2-1; D is ambiguous. Germline assignment: CDR1 MNHEY and CDR2 SVGEGT. Trimming shortened V by 5 bases and J by 3 bases, and 11 bases separated the two germline ends. The length of the CDR3 is 14 residues. The CDR3 sequence: CASSRGSVYNEQFF. The CDR3 nucleotides read TGTGCCAGCAGTAGAGGATCCGTCTACAATGAGCAGTTCTTC.

Many counts were recorded for this clonotype. The rearrangement uses TRBV5-1 and TRBJ2-2; possibly TRBD2 for D (6 bases). The germline V and J ends were trimmed by 0 bases and 7 bases, with 13 bases remaining between them. The germline CDR1 and CDR2 sequences are SGHRS and YFSETQ. This CDR3 comprises 15 residues. The CDR3 nucleotides read TGCGCCAGCAGCTTGGCCCTGGAGGGGCACGGGGAGCTGTTTTTT. Translated, it gives CASSLALEGHGELFF.

This clonotype was seen many times. This rearrangement joins TRBV18 to TRBJ2-7; maybe TRBD1 (5 bases). Trimming took off 2 bases at V and 4 bases at J, with 9 bases between the two ends. This CDR3 has 13 amino acids. Per germline, CDR1 KGHSH and CDR2 LQKENI. The CDR3 DNA follows: TGTGCCAGCTCACCAACTGACAGTTACGAGCAGTACTTC. Translating it yields CASSPTDSYEQYF.

This clonotype was counted ten times or more. The chain is built from TRBV30 and TRBJ2-1; D is perhaps TRBD2 (6 bases). CDR1 is GTSNPN, CDR2 SVGIG, per germline (reference sequence). The CDR3 consists of 13 residues. V shed 3 bases and J shed 2 bases, with 8 bases lying between them. CDR3 nucleotides: TGTGCCTGGAGCGGGGGACCCTACAATGAGCAGTTCTTC. Translated: CAWSGGPYNEQFF. The full variable domain, with the rest looked up from reference TRBV30 and TRBJ2-1, is SQTIHQWPATLVQPVGSPLSLECTVEGTSNPNLYWYRQAAGRGLQLLFYSVGIGQISSEVPQNLSASRPQDRQFILSSKKLLLSDSGFYLCAWSGGPYNEQFFGPGTRLTVL.

This clonotype was seen repeatedly, ten times or more. The chain links TRBV14 to TRBJ2-1; D unresolved. The germline gives CDR1 SGHDN, CDR2 FVKESK. The CDR3 loop spans 13 amino acids. Trimming took off 1 base at V and 6 bases at J, with 7 bases between the two ends. CDR3 amino acids: CASSQGRSNEQFF. For the CDR3, the DNA is TGTGCCAGCAGCCAAGGACGGTCCAATGAGCAGTTCTTC.

This clonotype came up many times. V gene TRBV5-1 combines with J gene TRBJ2-1, with 7 positions matching TRBD1. J gave up 4 bases and V 2 bases, and 9 bases lay outside the gene matches. The germline V gene encodes CDR1 SGHRS and CDR2 YFSETQ. CDR3 length equals 16 residues. CDR3 bases: TGCGCCAGCAGCTTCATATCGGGACAGCTATACAATGAGCAGTTCTTC. It translates to CASSFISGQLYNEQFF. Together with reference TRBV5-1 and TRBJ2-1, the CDR3 gives the full variable domain: KAGVTQTPRYLIKTRGQQVTLSCSPISGHRSVSWYQQTPGQGLQFLFEYFSETQRNKGNFPGRFSGRQFSNSRSEMNVSTLELGDSALYLCASSFISGQLYNEQFFGPGTRLTVL.

This rearrangement joins TRBV29-1 to TRBJ2-1; 10 positions match TRBD2. The CDR3 has 16 residues. CDR1 is SQVTM, CDR2 ANQGSEA, per germline. The J segment lost 4 bases and the V segment lost 1 base, leaving 7 bases of the junction unmatched. Written as DNA, the CDR3 is TGCAGCGTTGAAGGCATCACTAGCGGGAATTACAATGAGCAGTTCTTC. It specifies CSVEGITSGNYNEQFF.

In its sample, this clonotype was seen many times. The CDR3 nucleotides read TGTGCCAGTAGCAGCGACAGAAGGAAGCTAGCCCAGCATTTT. Amino acid sequence: CASSSDRRKLAQHF. The rearrangement uses TRBV19 and TRBJ1-5; TRBD1 might be the D (5 bases). Trimming stripped 6 bases from V and 11 bases from J, with 20 bases between. The CDR3 is 14 amino acids. CDR1 and CDR2 from the germline V gene are LNHDA and SQIVND (reference sequence).

This clonotype has ten or more counts. The rearrangement links TRBV29-1 to TRBJ2-5, with D possibly TRBD1 on 5 matching bases. This CDR3 has 10 residues. Trimming cost V 4 bases and J 9 bases, with 9 bases left between them. CDR1 and CDR2 from the germline V gene are SQVTM and ANQGSEA. The CDR3 region is CSVVVGAQYF. The CDR3 nucleotides are TGCAGCGTTGTCGTAGGGGCCCAGTACTTC.

The table lists this clonotype with many counts. V usage is TRBV9 and J usage is TRBJ2-2, with D tentatively TRBD2 (5 bases). Trimming cost V 2 bases and J 4 bases, with 12 bases left between them. The CDR3 is 15 amino acids. Germline loops: CDR1 SGDLS, CDR2 YYNGEE. CDR3 in DNA: TGTGCCAGCAGCGTTGCGGGCGGAACCACCGGGGAGCTGTTTTTT. This encodes CASSVAGGTTGELFF.

The chain carries TRBV27 and TRBJ2-1; D uncertain. This CDR3 has 14 residues. The V end lost 5 bases, the J end lost 10 bases, and 18 bases lay between the germline ends. CDR1 and CDR2 (germline): MNHEY, SMNVEV (reference sequence). Here the CDR3 reads CASSPTPAEREQFF. The CDR3 DNA follows: TGTGCCAGCAGTCCCACCCCCGCAGAGAGGGAGCAGTTCTTC.

This clonotype was picked up many times. The V and J genes are TRBV12-3 or TRBV12-4 and TRBJ2-5; TRBD2 aligns across 8 bases. The CDR3 spans 15 residues. After removal of 6 bases from V and 4 bases from J, the junction contained 10 bases not matched to a gene. CDR3 in DNA: TGTGCCAGCAGAAACAGCGGGGGATCGTCAGAGACCCAGTACTTC. It encodes CASRNSGGSSETQYF.

This clonotype was detected many times. The chain has TRBV5-1 and TRBJ2-1; D gene ambiguous. Trimming shortened V by 0 bases and J by 6 bases, and 7 bases separated the two germline ends. Germline lookup yields CDR1 SGHRS and CDR2 YFSETQ. This CDR3 has 13 amino acids. In DNA, the CDR3 is TGCGCCAGCAGCTTGGCGGTTGGCAATGAGCAGTTCTTC. Its translation is CASSLAVGNEQFF.

This clonotype was seen many times. A read error may account for a junction end that differs from germline. J is TRBJ2-3 and V is TRBV29-1; D is unclear. The length of the CDR3 is 10 residues. Germline V lookup: CDR1 SQVTM, CDR2 ANQGSEA. The CDR3 DNA sequence: TGCAGCGTTGTCGGGCTAGACGGTGCCTTT. This sequence encodes CSVVGLDGAF.

The chain employs TRBV4-2 and TRBJ2-7; 12 bases fit TRBD1. CDR1 is LGHNA and CDR2 is YNFKEQ in the germline V gene. CDR3 length: 17 residues. The V gene end was trimmed by 1 base and the J gene end by 0 bases; junction bases not matched to a gene: 4. CDR3 DNA: TGTGCCAGCAGCCAAGGGGACAGGGGGCGAAGCTCCTACGAGCAGTACTTC. This gives the protein CASSQGDRGRSSYEQYF.

Ten or more counts support this clonotype. The rearrangement links TRBV20-1 to TRBJ2-1; D call uncertain. Trimming cost V 6 bases and J 7 bases, with 22 bases left between them. Germline V lookup: CDR1 DFQATT, CDR2 SNEGSKA (reference sequence). The CDR3 length is 15 residues. The CDR3 DNA is TGCAGTGCCCCCCAGAGGATAAAGTTCTCTAATGAGCAGTTCTTC. Its translation: CSAPQRIKFSNEQFF.

The sample holds many counts of this clonotype. This chain uses TRBV27 with TRBJ2-6; TRBD1 aligns across 7 bases. This CDR3 comprises 17 residues. Per germline, CDR1 MNHEY and CDR2 SMNVEV (reference sequence). V was pared by 4 bases and J by 0 bases, with 6 bases of the junction left unmatched. CDR3 protein: CASSSLGGVSGANVLTF. CDR3 DNA sequence: TGTGCCAGCAGTTCCCTAGGGGGCGTCTCTGGGGCCAACGTCCTGACTTTC.

This clonotype has ten or more counts. V and J are TRBV10-3 and TRBJ1-1, with TRBD1 as a possible D gene (5 bases). CDR1 and CDR2 from the germline V gene are ENHRY and SYGVKD. This CDR3 region has 14 residues. The V end lost 0 bases, the J end lost 0 bases, and 5 bases lay between the germline ends. The CDR3 protein is CAISESTVNTEAFF. The CDR3 DNA follows: TGTGCCATCAGTGAGTCGACAGTGAACACTGAAGCTTTCTTT.

In its sample, this clonotype was seen a few times. This chain uses TRBV4-2 with TRBJ2-2, with unresolved D. The germline V gene has CDR1 LGHNA and CDR2 YNFKEQ. The CDR3 spans 16 residues. Trimming left V 0 bases short and J 0 bases short, with 8 bases between. CDR3 region: CASSQDGPPNTGELFF. The CDR3 coding sequence is TGTGCCAGCAGCCAAGATGGTCCACCGAACACCGGGGAGCTGTTTTTT.

The chain links TRBV19 to TRBJ2-3; TRBD1 aligns across 8 bases. CDR1 is LNHDA and CDR2 is SQIVND in the germline V gene (reference sequence). This CDR3 has 16 amino acids. The junction had 11 bases not matched to a gene; V was cut back by 5 bases and J by 4 bases. The CDR3 spells CASSPLETGVPDTQYF. CDR3 bases: TGTGCCAGTAGTCCCCTCGAGACAGGGGTTCCAGATACGCAGTATTTT.